This record concerns one T cell receptor (beta chain) sequence. The data were obtained in a study of blood T cell repertoires in COVID-19. The authors' processing: Counts of nucleated cells, estimated from reference gene primer amplification, were obtained. The protocol was immunoSEQ multiplex PCR, while the TCRdb copy is restricted to in-frame clones and leaves out a portion. The DNA gave D and trimming, while V, J and clone size come from that table. The sample shows 140,000 or so clones, about 85% of them seen only once. This CDR3 is built from 11 residues. The V end was cut by 6 bases, the J end by 4 bases, with 6 bases between. CDR1 and CDR2 from the germline V gene are SNHLY and FYNNEI.

The clonotype was recovered from a woman in her sixties or seventies with COVID-19, enrolled during active disease. The chain links TRBV2 to TRBJ1-2; no reliable D call. The source material was peripheral blood. The CDR3, as DNA: TGTGCCAGCAGGGAGGGCTATGGCTACACCTTC. Amino acids: CASREGYGYTF. The whole variable domain, filled in from reference TRBV2 and TRBJ1-2, reads EPEVTQTPSHQVTQMGQEVILRCVPISNHLYFYWYRQILGQKVEFLVSFYNNEISEKSEIFDDQFSVERPDGSNFTLKIRSTKLEDSAMYFCASREGYGYTFGSGTRLTVV.